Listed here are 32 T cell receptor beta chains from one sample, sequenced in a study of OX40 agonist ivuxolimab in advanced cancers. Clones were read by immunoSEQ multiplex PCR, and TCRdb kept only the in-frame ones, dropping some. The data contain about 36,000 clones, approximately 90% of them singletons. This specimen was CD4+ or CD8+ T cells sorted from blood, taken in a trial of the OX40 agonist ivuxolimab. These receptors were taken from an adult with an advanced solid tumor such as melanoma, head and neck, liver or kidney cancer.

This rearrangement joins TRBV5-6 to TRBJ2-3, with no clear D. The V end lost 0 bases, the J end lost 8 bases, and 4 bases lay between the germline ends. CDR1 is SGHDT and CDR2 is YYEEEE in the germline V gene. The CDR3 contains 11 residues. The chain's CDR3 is CASSLVLTQYF. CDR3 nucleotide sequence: TGTGCCAGCAGCTTGGTTCTTACGCAGTATTTT. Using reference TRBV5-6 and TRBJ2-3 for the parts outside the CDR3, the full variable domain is DAGVTQSPTHLIKTRGQQVTLRCSPKSGHDTVSWYQQALGQGPQFIFQYYEEEERQRGNFPDRFSGHQFPNYSSELNVNALLLGDSALYLCASSLVLTQYFGPGTRLTVL.

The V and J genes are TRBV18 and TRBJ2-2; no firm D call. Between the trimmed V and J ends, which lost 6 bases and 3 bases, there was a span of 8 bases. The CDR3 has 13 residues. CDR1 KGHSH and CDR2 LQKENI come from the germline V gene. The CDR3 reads CASSWADTGELFF. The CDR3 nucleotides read TGTGCCAGCTCCTGGGCGGACACCGGGGAGCTGTTTTTT.

The CDR3 DNA sequence: TGTGCCAGCAGTTTTTCGGACAGAACCTATGGCTACACCTTC. It yields the protein CASSFSDRTYGYTF. This rearrangement joins TRBV28 to TRBJ1-2, with a possible D match to TRBD1 (6 bases). The germline CDR1 and CDR2 sequences are MDHEN and SYDVKM. Between the trimmed V and J ends, which lost 3 bases and 4 bases, there was a span of 12 bases. The CDR3 length is 14 residues.

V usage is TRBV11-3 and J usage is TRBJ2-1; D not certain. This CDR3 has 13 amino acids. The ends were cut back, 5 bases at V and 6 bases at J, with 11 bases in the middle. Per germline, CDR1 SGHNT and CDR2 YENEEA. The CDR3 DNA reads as TGTGCCAGCAGCGAACTCAAAGGCAATGAGCAGTTCTTC. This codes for CASSELKGNEQFF.

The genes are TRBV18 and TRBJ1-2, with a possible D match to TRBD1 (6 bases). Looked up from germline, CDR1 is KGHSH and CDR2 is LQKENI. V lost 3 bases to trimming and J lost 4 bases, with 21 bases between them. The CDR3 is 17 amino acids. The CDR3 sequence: CASSPQQGGEGTYGYTF. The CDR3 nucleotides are TGTGCCAGCTCACCTCAACAGGGTGGTGAGGGTACCTATGGCTACACCTTC.

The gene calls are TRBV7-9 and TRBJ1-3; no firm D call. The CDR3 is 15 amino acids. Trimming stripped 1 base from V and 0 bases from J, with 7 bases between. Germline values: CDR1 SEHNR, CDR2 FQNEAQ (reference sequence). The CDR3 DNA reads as TGTGCCAGCAGCTTAGGTGAGCTCTCTGGAAACACCATATATTTT. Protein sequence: CASSLGELSGNTIYF.

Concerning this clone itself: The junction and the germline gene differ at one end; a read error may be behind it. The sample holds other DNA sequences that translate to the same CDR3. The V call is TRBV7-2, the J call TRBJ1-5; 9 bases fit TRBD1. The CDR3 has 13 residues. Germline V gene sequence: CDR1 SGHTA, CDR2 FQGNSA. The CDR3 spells CASSTGGHQPQHF. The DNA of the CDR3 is TGTGCCAGCAGCACAGGGGGCCATCAGCCTCAGCATTTT.

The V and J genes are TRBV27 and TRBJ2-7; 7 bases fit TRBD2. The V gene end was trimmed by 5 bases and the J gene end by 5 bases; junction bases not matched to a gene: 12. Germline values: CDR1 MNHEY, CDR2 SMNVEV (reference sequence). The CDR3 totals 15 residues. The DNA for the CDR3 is TGTGCCAGCAGTAAGGCGGGAGCTGCCGGAGACGAGCAGTACTTC. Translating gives CASSKAGAAGDEQYF.

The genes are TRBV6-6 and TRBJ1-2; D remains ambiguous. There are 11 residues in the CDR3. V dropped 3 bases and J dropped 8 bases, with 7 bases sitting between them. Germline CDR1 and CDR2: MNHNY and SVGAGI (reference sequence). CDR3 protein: CASSYMGGYTF. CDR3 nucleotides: TGTGCCAGCAGTTATATGGGGGGCTACACCTTC.

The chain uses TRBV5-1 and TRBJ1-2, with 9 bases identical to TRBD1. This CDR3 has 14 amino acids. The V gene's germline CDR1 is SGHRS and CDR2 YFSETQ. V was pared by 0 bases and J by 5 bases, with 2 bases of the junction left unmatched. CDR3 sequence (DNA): TGCGCCAGCAGCTTGGGGGACAGGGCATATGGCTACACCTTC. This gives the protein CASSLGDRAYGYTF.

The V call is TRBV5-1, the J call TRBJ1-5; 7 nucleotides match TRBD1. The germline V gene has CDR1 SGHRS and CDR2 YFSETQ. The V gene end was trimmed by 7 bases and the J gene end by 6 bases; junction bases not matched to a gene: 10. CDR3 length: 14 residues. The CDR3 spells CASATGAGGQPQHF. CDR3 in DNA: TGCGCCAGCGCAACAGGGGCGGGTGGTCAGCCCCAGCATTTT.

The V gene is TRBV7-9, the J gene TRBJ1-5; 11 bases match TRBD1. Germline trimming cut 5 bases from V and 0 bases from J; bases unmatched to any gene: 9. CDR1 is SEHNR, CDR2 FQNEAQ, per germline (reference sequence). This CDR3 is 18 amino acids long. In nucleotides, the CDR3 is TGTGCCAGCAGCGCCGGGACAGGGGGAACTTATAGCAATCAGCCCCAGCATTTT. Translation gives CASSAGTGGTYSNQPQHF.

The CDR3 DNA follows: TGTGCCAGCAGCGGACTAGCGAGGAGCTCCTACGAGCAGTACTTC. This encodes CASSGLARSSYEQYF. The gene calls are TRBV2 and TRBJ2-7; TRBD2 matches 9 bases. Germline loops: CDR1 SNHLY, CDR2 FYNNEI. CDR3 size: 15 residues. Trimming cost V 6 bases and J 0 bases; bases outside gene matches: 6.

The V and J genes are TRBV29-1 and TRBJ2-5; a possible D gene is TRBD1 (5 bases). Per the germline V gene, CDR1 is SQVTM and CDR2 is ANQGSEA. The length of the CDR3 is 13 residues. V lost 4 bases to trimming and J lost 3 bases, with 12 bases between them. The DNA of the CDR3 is TGCAGCGTTGTCCTCTCAGGGAAAGAGACCCAGTACTTC. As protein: CSVVLSGKETQYF.

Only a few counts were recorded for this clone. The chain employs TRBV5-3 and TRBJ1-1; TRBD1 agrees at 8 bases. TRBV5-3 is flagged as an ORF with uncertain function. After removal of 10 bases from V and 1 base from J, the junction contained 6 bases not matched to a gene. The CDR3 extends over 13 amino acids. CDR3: CAAPDRENTEAFF. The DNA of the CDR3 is TGTGCCGCACCGGACAGGGAGAACACTGAAGCTTTCTTT.

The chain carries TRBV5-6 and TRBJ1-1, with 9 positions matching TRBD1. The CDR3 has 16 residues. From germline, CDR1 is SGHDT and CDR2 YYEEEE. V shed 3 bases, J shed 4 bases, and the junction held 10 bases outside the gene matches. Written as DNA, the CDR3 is TGTGCCAGCAGCTCCGGGACAGGGTATGCGGTCACTGAAGCTTTCTTT. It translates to CASSSGTGYAVTEAFF.

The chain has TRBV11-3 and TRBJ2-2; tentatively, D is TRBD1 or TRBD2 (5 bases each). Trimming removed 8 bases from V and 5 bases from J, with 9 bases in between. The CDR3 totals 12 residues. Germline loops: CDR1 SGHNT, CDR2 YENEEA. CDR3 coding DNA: TGTGCCAGCCGTGGGGGTACCGGGGAGCTGTTTTTT. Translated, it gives CASRGGTGELFF.

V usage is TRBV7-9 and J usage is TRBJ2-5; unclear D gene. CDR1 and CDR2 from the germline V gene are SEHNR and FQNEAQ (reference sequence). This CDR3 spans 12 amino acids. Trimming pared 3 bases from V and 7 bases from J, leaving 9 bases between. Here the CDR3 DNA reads TGTGCCAGCAGCTTTCCACTCGGGACCCAGTACTTC. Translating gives CASSFPLGTQYF.

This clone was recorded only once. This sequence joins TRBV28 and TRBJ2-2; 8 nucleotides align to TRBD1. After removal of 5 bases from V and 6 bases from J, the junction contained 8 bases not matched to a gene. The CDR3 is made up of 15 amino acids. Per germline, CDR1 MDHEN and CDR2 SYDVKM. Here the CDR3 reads CASSLQGAGAGELFF. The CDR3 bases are TGTGCCAGCAGTCTTCAGGGGGCCGGGGCCGGGGAGCTGTTTTTT.

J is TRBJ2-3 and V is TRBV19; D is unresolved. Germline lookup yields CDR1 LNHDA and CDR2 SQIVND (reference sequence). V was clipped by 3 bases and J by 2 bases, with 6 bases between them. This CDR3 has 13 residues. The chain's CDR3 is CASSIPPTDTQYF. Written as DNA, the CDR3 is TGTGCCAGTAGTATTCCGCCCACAGATACGCAGTATTTT.

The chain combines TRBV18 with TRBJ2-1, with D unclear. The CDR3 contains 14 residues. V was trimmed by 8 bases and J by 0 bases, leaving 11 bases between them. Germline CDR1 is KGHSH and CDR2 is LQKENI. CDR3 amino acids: CASRARISYNEQFF. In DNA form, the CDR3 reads TGTGCCAGCAGGGCACGAATCTCCTACAATGAGCAGTTCTTC.

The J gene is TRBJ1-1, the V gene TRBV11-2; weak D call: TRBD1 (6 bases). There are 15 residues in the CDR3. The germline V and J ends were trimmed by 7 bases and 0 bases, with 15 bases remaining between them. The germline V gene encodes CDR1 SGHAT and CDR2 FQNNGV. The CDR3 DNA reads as TGTGCCAGCATTTCAACGCAGGGGATGAACACTGAAGCTTTCTTT. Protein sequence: CASISTQGMNTEAFF.

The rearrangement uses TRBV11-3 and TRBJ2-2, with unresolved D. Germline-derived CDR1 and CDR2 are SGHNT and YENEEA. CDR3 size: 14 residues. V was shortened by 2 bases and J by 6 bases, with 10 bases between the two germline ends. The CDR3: CASSLHQQPGELFF. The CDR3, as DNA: TGTGCCAGCAGCTTACACCAACAGCCCGGGGAGCTGTTTTTT.

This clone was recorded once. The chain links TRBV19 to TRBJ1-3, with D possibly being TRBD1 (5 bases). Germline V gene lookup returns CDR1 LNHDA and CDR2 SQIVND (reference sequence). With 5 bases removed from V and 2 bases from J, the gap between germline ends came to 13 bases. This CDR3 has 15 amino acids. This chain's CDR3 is CASSGAAWPGNTIYF. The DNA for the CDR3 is TGTGCCAGTAGTGGGGCGGCATGGCCTGGAAACACCATATATTTT.

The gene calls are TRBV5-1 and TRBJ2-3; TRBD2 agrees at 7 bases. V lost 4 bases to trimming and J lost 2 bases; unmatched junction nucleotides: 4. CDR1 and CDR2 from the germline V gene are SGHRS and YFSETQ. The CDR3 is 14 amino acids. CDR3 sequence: CASSGGGHTDTQYF. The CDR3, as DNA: TGCGCCAGCAGCGGCGGGGGTCACACAGATACGCAGTATTTT.

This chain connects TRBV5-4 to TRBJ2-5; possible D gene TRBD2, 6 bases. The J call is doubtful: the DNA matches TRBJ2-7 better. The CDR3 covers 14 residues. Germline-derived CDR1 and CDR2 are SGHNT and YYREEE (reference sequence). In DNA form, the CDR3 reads TGTGCCAGCAGCATCCCAGGGAGGAGTAACGAGCAGTACTTC. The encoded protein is CASSIPGRSNEQYF.

The CDR3 DNA is TGTGCCAGCAGAGGGGCCTCGGTGAGAACAGATACGCAGTATTTT. This translates into CASRGASVRTDTQYF. The J gene is TRBJ2-3, the V gene TRBV2; D perhaps matches TRBD1 (5 bases). The V end lost 6 bases, the J end lost 3 bases, and 16 bases lay between the germline ends. The CDR3 contains 15 residues. The germline CDR1 and CDR2 sequences are SNHLY and FYNNEI.

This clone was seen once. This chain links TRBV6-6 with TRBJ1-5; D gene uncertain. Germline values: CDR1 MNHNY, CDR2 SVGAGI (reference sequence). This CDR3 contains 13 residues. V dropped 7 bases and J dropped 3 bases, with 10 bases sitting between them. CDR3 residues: CASTPEANQPQHF. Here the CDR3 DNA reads TGTGCCAGCACCCCTGAGGCCAATCAGCCCCAGCATTTT.

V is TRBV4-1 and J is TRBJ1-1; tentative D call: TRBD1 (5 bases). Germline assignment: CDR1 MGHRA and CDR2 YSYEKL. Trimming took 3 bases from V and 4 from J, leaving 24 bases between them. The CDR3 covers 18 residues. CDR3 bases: TGCGCCAGCAGCCACCCCTGGGGCGTCATGGGGCCCAGCACTGAAGCTTTCTTT. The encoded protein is CASSHPWGVMGPSTEAFF.

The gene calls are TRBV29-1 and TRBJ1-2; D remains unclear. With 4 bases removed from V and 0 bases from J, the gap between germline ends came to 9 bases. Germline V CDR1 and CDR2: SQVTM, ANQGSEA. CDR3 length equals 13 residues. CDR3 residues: CSVAPQTNYGYTF. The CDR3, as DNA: TGCAGCGTTGCACCACAAACTAACTATGGCTACACCTTC.

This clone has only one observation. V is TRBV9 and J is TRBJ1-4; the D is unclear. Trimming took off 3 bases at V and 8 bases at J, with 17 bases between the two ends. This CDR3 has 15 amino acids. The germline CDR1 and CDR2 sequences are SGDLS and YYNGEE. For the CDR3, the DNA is TGTGCCAGCAGCGCAGTAGTAGGACGGATGGAAAAACTGTTTTTT. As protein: CASSAVVGRMEKLFF.

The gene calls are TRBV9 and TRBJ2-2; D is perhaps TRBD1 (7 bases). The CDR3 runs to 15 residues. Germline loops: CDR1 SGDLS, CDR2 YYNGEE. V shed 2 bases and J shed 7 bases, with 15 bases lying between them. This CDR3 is CASSVVEGAVGELFF. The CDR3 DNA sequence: TGTGCCAGCAGCGTCGTGGAGGGGGCCGTCGGGGAGCTGTTTTTT.